A single sample gave rise to the 13 T cell receptor beta chains below, sequenced in a study of shared clonotypes between healthy human individuals (dated by TCRdb to 2019 to 2021). CD8 naive samples were obtained by positive selection for CCR7 among CD45RO-negative cells, yielding a CD45RA+CCR7+ population from which TemRA cells were excluded. Receptor amplification or capture employed the immunoSEQ multiplex PCR assay. TCRdb carries this immuneACCESS record with in-frame sequences only. Its versions omit some clonotypes, under half of them owing to an unresolved V gene in the studies checked, with the rest unexplained. The sample profile shows around 2,000,000 clones; roughly 94% of them were found once. Around 1% of the sample comes from the top ten. Sequencing used naive CD8+ T cells sorted from blood. The cell subset or site label on this specimen signifies: CD45RA+CCR7+. The receptors here all came from a man aged 18 to 30 in good health.

CDR3 in amino acids: CARSYLAGGYNEQFF. The DNA of the CDR3 is TGTGCCAGAAGCTACCTAGCGGGAGGGTACAATGAGCAGTTCTTC. V gene TRBV5-3 combines with J gene TRBJ2-1; TRBD2 matches 12 bases. TRBV5-3 is flagged as an ORF with uncertain function. Losses at the gene ends were 3 bases for V and 4 bases for J; bases not matched to a gene: 2. The length of the CDR3 is 15 residues.

The V call is TRBV9, the J call TRBJ2-3; a weak D match, TRBD2 (5 bases). V was pared by 0 bases and J by 5 bases, with 13 bases between. The CDR3 loop spans 15 amino acids. The germline CDR1 and CDR2 sequences are SGDLS and YYNGEE. The CDR3 coding sequence is TGTGCCAGCAGCGTAGCTAGAGGGAGCTTAGATACGCAGTATTTT. It translates to CASSVARGSLDTQYF.

The V gene is TRBV7-9, the J gene TRBJ2-3, with D perhaps TRBD2 (5 bases). Trimming left V 2 bases short and J 3 bases short, with 15 bases between. CDR3 length: 16 residues. Germline CDR1 reads SEHNR; CDR2 reads FQNEAQ (reference sequence). The CDR3 DNA reads TGTGCCAGCAGCTTATCTTTACTAGAGAATACAGATACGCAGTATTTT. Amino acids: CASSLSLLENTDTQYF.

V gene TRBV7-9 combines with J gene TRBJ1-1, with TRBD1 as a possible D gene (5 bases). This CDR3 contains 13 residues. V shed 4 bases and J shed 6 bases, with 12 bases lying between them. CDR1 is SEHNR, CDR2 FQNEAQ, per germline (reference sequence). The CDR3 loop is CASSSGLSPEAFF. DNA of the CDR3: TGTGCCAGCAGCTCGGGACTCTCCCCTGAAGCTTTCTTT.

This clone was counted once. Additional DNA sequences in this sample encode the identical CDR3. The chain is built from TRBV5-6 and TRBJ2-7; maybe TRBD1 (6 bases). The CDR3 sequence is 14 residues long. Trimming pared 4 bases from V and 4 bases from J, leaving 15 bases between. The V gene's germline CDR1 is SGHDT and CDR2 YYEEEE. The CDR3 DNA reads TGTGCCAGCAGCCTAGGTACAGGGCTTTACGAGCAGTACTTC. It is translated as CASSLGTGLYEQYF. The full variable domain, with the rest looked up from reference TRBV5-6 and TRBJ2-7, is DAGVTQSPTHLIKTRGQQVTLRCSPKSGHDTVSWYQQALGQGPQFIFQYYEEEERQRGNFPDRFSGHQFPNYSSELNVNALLLGDSALYLCASSLGTGLYEQYFGPGTRLTVT.

The rearrangement uses TRBV7-2 and TRBJ2-7, with TRBD2 identical over 12 bases. The trim removed 5 bases at V and 1 base at J, leaving 3 bases unmatched. The CDR3 covers 15 residues. The germline V gene encodes CDR1 SGHTA and CDR2 FQGNSA. DNA of the CDR3: TGTGCCAGCAGCCCAGGACTAGCGGGGTCCTACGAGCAGTACTTC. This sequence encodes CASSPGLAGSYEQYF.

The gene calls are TRBV5-6 and TRBJ1-1; D possibly corresponds to TRBD1 (5 bases). Trimming pared 0 bases from V and 7 bases from J, leaving 10 bases between. CDR1 SGHDT and CDR2 YYEEEE come from the germline V gene. The CDR3 is 13 amino acids. The CDR3 DNA reads TGTGCCAGCAGCTTGGCCGGGACCATTGAAGCTTTCTTT. It translates to CASSLAGTIEAFF.

The chain employs TRBV7-6 and TRBJ2-2; no clear D gene. From germline, CDR1 is SGHVS and CDR2 FNYEAQ. The CDR3 contains 16 residues. Between the trimmed V and J ends, which lost 6 bases and 3 bases, there was a span of 17 bases. CDR3: CASRQHGQPDTGELFF. CDR3 DNA sequence: TGTGCCAGCAGGCAACATGGGCAGCCCGACACCGGGGAGCTGTTTTTT. The whole variable domain, filled in from reference TRBV7-6 and TRBJ2-2, reads GAGVSQSPRYKVTKRGQDVALRCDPISGHVSLYWYRQALGQGPEFLTYFNYEAQQDKSGLPNDRFSAERPEGSISTLTIQRTEQRDSAMYRCASRQHGQPDTGELFFGEGSRLTVL.

This rearrangement joins TRBV2 to TRBJ2-1; 8 positions agree with TRBD2. This CDR3 region has 14 residues. The V gene end was trimmed by 5 bases and the J gene end by 4 bases; junction bases not matched to a gene: 4. Germline V gene data show CDR1 as SNHLY and CDR2 as FYNNEI. The DNA of the CDR3 is TGTGCCAGCAGTTCCCGACTAGCGTACAATGAGCAGTTCTTC. This sequence encodes CASSSRLAYNEQFF.

Turning to this clone: The same CDR3 is also encoded by other DNA sequences in this sample. The chain links TRBV5-4 to TRBJ2-3, with D unresolved. V was pared by 0 bases and J by 0 bases, with 2 bases between. The CDR3 is made up of 13 amino acids. In germline, CDR1 is SGHNT, CDR2 YYREEE (reference sequence). CDR3 loop: CASSLGSTDTQYF. For the CDR3, the DNA is TGTGCCAGCAGCTTGGGAAGCACAGATACGCAGTATTTT.

CDR3 region: CASSRDSQETQYF. In DNA form, the CDR3 reads TGTGCCAGCAGCAGGGACAGCCAAGAGACCCAGTACTTC. V and J are TRBV11-3 and TRBJ2-5, with 7 nucleotides matching TRBD1. Unmatched junction bases numbered 1, after V lost 5 bases and J lost 1 base. The CDR3 totals 13 residues. Germline assignment: CDR1 SGHNT and CDR2 YENEEA.

The V and J genes are TRBV6-5 and TRBJ2-5; either TRBD1 or TRBD2 may supply D (5 bases each). Looked up from germline, CDR1 is MNHEY and CDR2 is SVGAGI. V was pared by 5 bases and J by 4 bases, with 8 bases between. CDR3 length equals 12 residues. CDR3 in DNA: TGTGCCAGCAGTCGGGACGGAGAGACCCAGTACTTC. Its protein product is CASSRDGETQYF.

This chain joins TRBV7-2 and TRBJ2-7, with 8 bases fitting TRBD2. With V trimmed by 4 bases and J by 2 bases, 4 bases remained unmatched. The CDR3 consists of 14 residues. From germline, CDR1 is SGHTA and CDR2 FQGNSA. CDR3 coding DNA: TGTGCCAGCAGCTCTCGGGGGGGAACCTACGAGCAGTACTTC. Translated, it gives CASSSRGGTYEQYF.